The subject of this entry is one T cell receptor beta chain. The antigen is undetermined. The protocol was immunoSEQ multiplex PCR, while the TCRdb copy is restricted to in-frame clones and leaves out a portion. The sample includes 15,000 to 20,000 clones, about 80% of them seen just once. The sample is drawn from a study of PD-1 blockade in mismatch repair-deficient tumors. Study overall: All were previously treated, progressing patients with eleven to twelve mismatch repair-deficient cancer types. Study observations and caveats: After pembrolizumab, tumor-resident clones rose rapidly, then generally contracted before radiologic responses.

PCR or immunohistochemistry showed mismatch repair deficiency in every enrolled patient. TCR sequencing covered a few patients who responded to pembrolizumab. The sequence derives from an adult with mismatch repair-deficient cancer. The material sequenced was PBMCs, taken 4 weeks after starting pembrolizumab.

The CDR3 is CASSPAVGPPTNEKLFF. As DNA, the CDR3 is TGTGCCAGCAGCCCAGCGGTGGGCCCTCCAACTAATGAAAAACTGTTTTTT. This chain connects TRBV7-7 to TRBJ1-4, with D uncertain. This CDR3 region has 17 residues. V lost 5 bases and J 0 bases, leaving 16 bases between the germline ends. From germline, CDR1 is SSHAT and CDR2 FNYEAQ (reference sequence).